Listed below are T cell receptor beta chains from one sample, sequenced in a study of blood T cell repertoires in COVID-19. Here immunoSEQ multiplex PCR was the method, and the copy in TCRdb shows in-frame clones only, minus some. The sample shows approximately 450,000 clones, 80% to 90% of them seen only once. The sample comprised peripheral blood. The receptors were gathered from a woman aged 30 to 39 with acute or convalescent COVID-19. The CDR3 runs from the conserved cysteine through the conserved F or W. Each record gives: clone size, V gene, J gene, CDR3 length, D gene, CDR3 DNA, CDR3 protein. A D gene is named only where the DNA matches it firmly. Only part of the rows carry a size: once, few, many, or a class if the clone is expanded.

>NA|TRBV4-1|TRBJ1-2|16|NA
TGCGCCAGCAGCCAACACCTCGGGGGGCCCAACTATGGCTACACCTTC
CASSQHLGGPNYGYTF
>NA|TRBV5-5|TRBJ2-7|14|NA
TGTGCCAGCAGCTTGGCTCTACTAGATTACGAGCAGTACTTC
CASSLALLDYEQYF
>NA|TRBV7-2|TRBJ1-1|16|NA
TGTGCCAGCAGCTTAATGTTCAGCGCGGGAGGGACTGAAGCTTTCTTT
CASSLMFSAGGTEAFF
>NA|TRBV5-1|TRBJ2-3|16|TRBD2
TGCGCCAGCAGCTCATCCCGGGGGGTTCTCACAGATACGCAGTATTTT
CASSSSRGVLTDTQYF
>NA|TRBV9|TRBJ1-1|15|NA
TGTGCCAGCAGCGTAGAGAACGGGGGTATCACTGAAGCTTTCTTT
CASSVENGGITEAFF
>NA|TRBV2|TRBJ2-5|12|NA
TGTGCCAGCAGTGATCAGGAAGAGACCCAGTACTTC
CASSDQEETQYF
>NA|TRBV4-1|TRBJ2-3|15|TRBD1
TGCGCCAGCAGCCCAACAGGGGGTTACACAGATACGCAGTATTTT
CASSPTGGYTDTQYF
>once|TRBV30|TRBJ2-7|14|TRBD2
TGTGCCTGGAGTGACGGACTAGCGGACTACGAGCAGTACTTC
CAWSDGLADYEQYF
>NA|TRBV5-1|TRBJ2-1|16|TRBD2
TGCGCCAGCAGCGCCGGGGGGGCCACCCCCTACAATGAGCAGTTCTTC
CASSAGGATPYNEQFF
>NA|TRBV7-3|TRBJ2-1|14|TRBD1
TGTGCCAGCAGTCCACGGACAGGGTACAATGAGCAGTTCTTC
CASSPRTGYNEQFF
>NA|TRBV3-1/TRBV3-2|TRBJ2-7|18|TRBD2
TGTGCCAGCAGCCAAGTAGGAGGACTAGCGGGGGGGATCTACGAGCAGTACTTC
CASSQVGGLAGGIYEQYF
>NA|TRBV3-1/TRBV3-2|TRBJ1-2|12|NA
TGTGCCAGCACCTCGGACAGTTTTGGCTACACCTTC
CASTSDSFGYTF
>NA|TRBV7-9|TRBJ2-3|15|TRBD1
TGTGCCAGCAGCTTAGTTATAGGGGGCTCAGATACGCAGTATTTT
CASSLVIGGSDTQYF
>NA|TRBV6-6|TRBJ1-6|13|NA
TGTGCCAGCAGTGTATCCTATAATTCACCCCTCCACTTT
CASSVSYNSPLHF
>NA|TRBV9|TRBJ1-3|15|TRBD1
TGTGCCAGCAGCACTTCCGGGACAGTTGGAAACACCATATATTTT
CASSTSGTVGNTIYF
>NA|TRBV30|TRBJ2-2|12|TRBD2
TGTGCCTGGACAGCGGGGACCGGGGAGCTGTTTTTT
CAWTAGTGELFF
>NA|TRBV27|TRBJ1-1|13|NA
TGTGCCAGCAGTTCCCTTATGAACACTGAAGCTTTCTTT
CASSSLMNTEAFF
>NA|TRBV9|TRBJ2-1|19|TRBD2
TGTGCCAGCAGCGTAGATGTGATGGGAGCGGGGGGGCAGTTAAGTGAGCAGTTCTTC
CASSVDVMGAGGQLSEQFF
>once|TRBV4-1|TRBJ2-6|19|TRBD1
TGCGCCAGCAGCCAAGGGCATGGGACAGGACCCTCTGGGGCCAACGTCCTGACTTTC
CASSQGHGTGPSGANVLTF
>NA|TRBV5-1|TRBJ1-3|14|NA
TGCGCCAGCAGCGGCAGGGGCTCTGGAAACACCATATATTTT
CASSGRGSGNTIYF
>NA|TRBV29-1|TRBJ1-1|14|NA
TGCAGCGTTGGGGGGGTTCTCGGAAACACTGAAGCTTTCTTT
CSVGGVLGNTEAFF
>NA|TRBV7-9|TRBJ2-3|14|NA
TGTGCCAGCAGCTTTGGGCGGGGCACAGATACGCAGTATTTT
CASSFGRGTDTQYF
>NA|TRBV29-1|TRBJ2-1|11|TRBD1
TGCAGCGTAAGGGGGCCGGGTGAGCAGTTCTTC
CSVRGPGEQFF
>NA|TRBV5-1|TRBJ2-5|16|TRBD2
TGCGCCAGCAGCTTGTCGCTAGGGGAGGGCCAAGAGACCCAGTACTTC
CASSLSLGEGQETQYF
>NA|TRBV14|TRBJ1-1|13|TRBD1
TGTGCCAGCAGCCGTTACAGGGGTACTGAAGCTTTCTTT
CASSRYRGTEAFF
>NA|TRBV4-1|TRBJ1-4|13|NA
TGCGCCAGCAGCCAAGTAGGGGATGAAAAACTGTTTTTT
CASSQVGDEKLFF
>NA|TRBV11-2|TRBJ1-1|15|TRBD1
TGTGCCAGCAGCCAATTTGGACAGGGGAACACTGAAGCTTTCTTT
CASSQFGQGNTEAFF
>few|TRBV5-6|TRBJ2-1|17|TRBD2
TGTGCCAGCAGCTTGGATCGGCGGCGCGGGGGGGACAATGAGCAGTTCTTC
CASSLDRRRGGDNEQFF
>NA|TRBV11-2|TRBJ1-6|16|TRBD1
TGTGCCAGCAGCTTAGACCAAGGGACAGGGAATTCACCCCTCCACTTT
CASSLDQGTGNSPLHF
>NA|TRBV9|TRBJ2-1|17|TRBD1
TGTGCCAGCAGCTCCACGGGACAGGGGAGGGTTTACAATGAGCAGTTCTTC
CASSSTGQGRVYNEQFF
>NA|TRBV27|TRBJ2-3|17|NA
TGTGCCAGCAATCCCGGGACATCTTTGAGAAACACAGATACGCAGTATTTT
CASNPGTSLRNTDTQYF
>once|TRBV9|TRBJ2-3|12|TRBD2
TGTGCCAGCCGGGGGGGCGGGGATACGCAGTATTTT
CASRGGGDTQYF
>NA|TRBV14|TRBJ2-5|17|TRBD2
TGTGCCAGCAGCCTTAACCAAGGACTAGCGGGGGCCGAGACCCAGTACTTC
CASSLNQGLAGAETQYF
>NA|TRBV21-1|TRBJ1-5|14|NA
TGTGCCAGCAGCAAAGACAGGGTCAATCAGCCCCAGCATTTT
CASSKDRVNQPQHF
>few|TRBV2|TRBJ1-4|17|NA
TGTGCCAGCGGGGGCCAAAAGTGGGGCTCGTTTAATGAAAAACTGTTTTTT
CASGGQKWGSFNEKLFF
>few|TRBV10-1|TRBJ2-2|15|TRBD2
TGCGCCAGCAGTGTACAGCGGGGCAGCACCGGGGAGCTGTTTTTT
CASSVQRGSTGELFF
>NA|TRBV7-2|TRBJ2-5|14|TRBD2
TGTGCCAGCAGCTTAAACCCAGCGGGGGAGACCCAGTACTTC
CASSLNPAGETQYF
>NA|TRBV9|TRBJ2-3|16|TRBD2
TGTGCCAGCAGCGCGCAGCGGGGGGGCCAGACAGATACGCAGTATTTT
CASSAQRGGQTDTQYF
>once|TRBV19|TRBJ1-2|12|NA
TGTGCCAGAGTAACCAGGGGCGAGGGCTACACCTTC
CARVTRGEGYTF
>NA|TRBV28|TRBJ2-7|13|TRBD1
TGTGCCAGCAGTCGGGACAGGGACCGGGAGCAGTACTTC
CASSRDRDREQYF
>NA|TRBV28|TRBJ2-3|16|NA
TGTGCCAGCAGGCACTTTGGAGGACCTAGCACAGATACGCAGTATTTT
CASRHFGGPSTDTQYF
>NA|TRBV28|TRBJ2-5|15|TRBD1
TGTGCCAGCAGTTTACGGGACAGGGGAGGGGAGACCCAGTACTTC
CASSLRDRGGETQYF
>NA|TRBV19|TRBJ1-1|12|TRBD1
TGTGCCAGTGGAAACAGGGGGCCTGAAGCTTTCTTT
CASGNRGPEAFF
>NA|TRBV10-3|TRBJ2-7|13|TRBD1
TGTGCCATCACCTCGACAGGGGACCACGAGCAGTACTTC
CAITSTGDHEQYF
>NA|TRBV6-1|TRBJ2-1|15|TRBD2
TGTGCCAGCAGAGAAGACTTAGCGGGGTACAATGAGCAGTTCTTC
CASREDLAGYNEQFF
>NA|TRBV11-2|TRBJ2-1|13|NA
TGTGCCAGCAGCTTAGCAGGGCACAATGAGCAGTTCTTC
CASSLAGHNEQFF
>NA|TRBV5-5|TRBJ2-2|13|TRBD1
TGTGCCAGCAGTGACAGGGCCACCGGGGAGCTGTTTTTT
CASSDRATGELFF
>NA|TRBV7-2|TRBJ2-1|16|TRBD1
TGTGCCAGCAGCTTAGACTGGACAGGGGGTCTCAATGAGCAGTTCTTC
CASSLDWTGGLNEQFF
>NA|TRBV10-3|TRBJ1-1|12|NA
TGTGCCACCTGGCAGGGTAACACTGAAGCTTTCTTT
CATWQGNTEAFF
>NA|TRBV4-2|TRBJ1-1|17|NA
TGTGCCAGCAGCCAAGATCCGCTATTCAGCGCTTACACTGAAGCTTTCTTT
CASSQDPLFSAYTEAFF
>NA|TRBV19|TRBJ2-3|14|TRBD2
TGTGCCAGCCTAAGCGGGGGTAGCACAGATACGCAGTATTTT
CASLSGGSTDTQYF
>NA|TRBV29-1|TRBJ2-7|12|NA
TGCAGCGTTCGGGTAGACCCCTACGAGCAGTACTTC
CSVRVDPYEQYF
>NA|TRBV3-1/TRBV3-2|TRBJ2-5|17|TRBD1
TGTGCCAGCAGCCAATTCTCCGGGACAGGAGCCCAAGAGACCCAGTACTTC
CASSQFSGTGAQETQYF